The 20 T cell receptor beta chains given below trace back to one sample, sequenced in a study of blood T cell repertoires in COVID-19. Repertoires were generated with immunoSEQ multiplex PCR, while TCRdb's copy carries only in-frame clones and drops some. The sample has 140,000 to 150,000 clones, around 86% seen once. The sequencing input was peripheral blood. All receptors come from a man of 80 years or more with acute or convalescent COVID-19.

This rearrangement joins TRBV2 to TRBJ1-2, with 12 bases identical to TRBD1. After removal of 2 bases from V and 8 bases from J, the junction contained 6 bases not matched to a gene. The CDR3 loop spans 15 amino acids. Germline V gene lookup returns CDR1 SNHLY and CDR2 FYNNEI. The CDR3, as DNA: TGTGCCAGCAGTGAAATGGGACAGGGGGCTGAAGGCTACACCTTC. Translation: CASSEMGQGAEGYTF.

This clone was seen a few times. The chain joins TRBV12-1 to TRBJ2-1; TRBD2, as called in the table, went unchecked against the DNA. TRBV12-1 is listed as a pseudogene. The CDR3 has 16 residues. The CDR3 coding sequence is TGTGCCAGCAGCGCGAGCTTTAACGGGGGCTACAATGAGCAGTTCTTC. As protein: CASSASFNGGYNEQFF.

The V call is TRBV2, the J call TRBJ1-6; TRBD1 agrees at 10 bases. CDR1 and CDR2 from the germline V gene are SNHLY and FYNNEI. This CDR3 has 15 residues. V was pared by 3 bases and J by 9 bases, with 5 bases of the junction left unmatched. The CDR3 region has the DNA TGTGCCAGCAGTGACCGACAGGGGGCTTTTTCACCCCTCCACTTT. Translation: CASSDRQGAFSPLHF.

V gene TRBV30 combines with J gene TRBJ1-6, with 9 bases matching TRBD1. The V gene end was trimmed by 2 bases and the J gene end by 8 bases; junction bases not matched to a gene: 4. The CDR3 spans 14 residues. CDR1 GTSNPN and CDR2 SVGIG come from the germline V gene (reference sequence). CDR3 in amino acids: CAWSIRTGDSPLHF. In DNA form, the CDR3 reads TGTGCCTGGAGTATTCGGACAGGGGATTCACCCCTCCACTTT.

The V gene is TRBV3-1 (or the pseudogene TRBV3-2), the J gene TRBJ2-5, with 10 bases matching TRBD2. The CDR3 length is 15 residues. After removal of 1 base from V and 5 bases from J, the junction contained 4 bases not matched to a gene. From germline, CDR1 is LGHDT and CDR2 YNNKEL (reference sequence). The CDR3, as DNA: TGTGCCAGCAGCCAAGGAGCGGGGGGGGGCGAGACCCAGTACTTC. Its translation is CASSQGAGGGETQYF.

This clone is a singleton in its sample. V gene TRBV28 combines with J gene TRBJ1-2; 8 bases are a match to TRBD1. Per germline, CDR1 MDHEN and CDR2 SYDVKM. The CDR3 length is 14 residues. After removal of 6 bases from V and 9 bases from J, the junction contained 12 bases not matched to a gene. The CDR3 DNA follows: TGTGCCAGCAGCTGGGGGCCGACAGGGGAAAGCTACACCTTC. This gives the protein CASSWGPTGESYTF.

Only one count was recorded for this clone. The gene calls are TRBV27 and TRBJ1-1; TRBD1 agrees at 7 bases. Germline V gene lookup returns CDR1 MNHEY and CDR2 SMNVEV (reference sequence). The CDR3 has 14 amino acids. V was clipped by 4 bases and J by 5 bases; unmatched bases: 7. CDR3 sequence reads: CASSSVTGRTEAFF. CDR3 DNA sequence: TGTGCCAGCAGTTCGGTGACAGGGAGAACTGAAGCTTTCTTT.

DNA of the CDR3: TGTGCCAGCTCACTCACTACAGGGGGAGAAGATGGCTACACCTTC. This translates into CASSLTTGGEDGYTF. V usage is TRBV18 and J usage is TRBJ1-2, with 8 bases matching TRBD1. The CDR3 is 15 amino acids. V shed 4 bases, J shed 6 bases, and the junction held 10 bases outside the gene matches. Germline V gene lookup returns CDR1 KGHSH and CDR2 LQKENI.

The chain joins TRBV29-1 to TRBJ1-1; no firm D call. The ends were cut back, 8 bases at V and 6 bases at J, with 16 bases in the middle. Per the germline V gene, CDR1 is SQVTM and CDR2 is ANQGSEA. The CDR3 has 12 residues. For the CDR3, the DNA is TGCAGCTTCGGGAGGGCGGGATCTGAAGCTTTCTTT. Translated, it gives CSFGRAGSEAFF.

The chain uses TRBV6-1 and TRBJ2-5; D possibly corresponds to TRBD1 (5 bases). V gave up 2 bases and J gave up 2 bases, with 12 bases separating them. CDR1 and CDR2 from the germline V gene are MNHNS and SASEGT. The CDR3 is 15 residues long. The CDR3 DNA reads TGTGCCAGCAGTGAAACTGGTAGACAGCAAGAGACCCAGTACTTC. Translating gives CASSETGRQQETQYF.

V and J are TRBV6-6 and TRBJ1-2; tentatively, D is TRBD1 (5 bases). Per germline, CDR1 MNHNY and CDR2 SVGAGI (reference sequence). Trimming took off 0 bases at V and 3 bases at J, with 8 bases between the two ends. CDR3 size: 14 residues. CDR3 region: CASSYSLRDYGYTF. The CDR3 DNA reads as TGTGCCAGCAGTTACTCGCTCAGGGACTATGGCTACACCTTC.

The rearrangement links TRBV6-5 to TRBJ2-7, with 11 positions matching TRBD1. The CDR3 sequence is 15 residues long. J gave up 5 bases and V 6 bases, and 9 bases lay outside the gene matches. CDR1 and CDR2 from the germline V gene are MNHEY and SVGAGI. CDR3 loop: CASSDLDRGLNEQYF. CDR3 nucleotides: TGTGCCAGCAGCGATTTGGACAGGGGGCTTAACGAGCAGTACTTC.

This clone occurred once. The chain has TRBV6-1 and TRBJ2-1, with 9 nucleotides matching TRBD2. The V gene's germline CDR1 is MNHNS and CDR2 SASEGT. There are 13 residues in the CDR3. V was pared by 2 bases and J by 15 bases, with 8 bases of the junction left unmatched. The CDR3 spells CASSEREREVGFF. The CDR3 DNA follows: TGTGCCAGCAGTGAAAGGGAGCGGGAGGTGGGGTTCTTC.

This sequence joins TRBV12-2 and TRBJ2-3; the tabulated D call, TRBD2, remains unverified against the DNA. TRBV12-2 is a pseudogene. The CDR3 is 17 residues long. The CDR3 loop is CASRLDWVGGRGDTQYF. CDR3 in DNA: TGTGCAAGTCGCTTAGATTGGGTCGGGGGAAGGGGAGATACGCAGTATTTT.

V gene TRBV30 combines with J gene TRBJ2-2; 11 positions match TRBD1. Per the germline V gene, CDR1 is GTSNPN and CDR2 is SVGIG (reference sequence). The J segment lost 6 bases and the V segment lost 3 bases, leaving 3 bases of the junction unmatched. The CDR3 covers 14 residues. In DNA, the CDR3 is TGTGCCTGGAGAAAGGACAGGGGGCCCGGGGAGCTGTTTTTT. It is translated as CAWRKDRGPGELFF.

The V call is TRBV29-1, the J call TRBJ1-2, with a tentative D call TRBD1 (6 bases). Trimming took 0 bases from V and 4 from J, leaving 12 bases between them. This CDR3 region has 14 residues. Looked up from germline, CDR1 is SQVTM and CDR2 is ANQGSEA. CDR3 amino acids: CSVEDQGFGYGYTF. In DNA form, the CDR3 reads TGCAGCGTTGAAGATCAGGGGTTTGGCTATGGCTACACCTTC.

V gene TRBV7-9 combines with J gene TRBJ2-1; D perhaps matches TRBD2 (6 bases). The germline V gene has CDR1 SEHNR and CDR2 FQNEAQ (reference sequence). CDR3 length: 16 amino acids. V was trimmed by 0 bases and J by 2 bases, leaving 11 bases between them. CDR3 region: CASSLAGRDAYNEQFF. The CDR3 DNA is TGTGCCAGCAGCTTAGCCGGGCGGGACGCCTACAATGAGCAGTTCTTC.

This chain joins TRBV7-9 and TRBJ2-7; tentatively, D is TRBD2 (6 bases). Trimming left V 0 bases short and J 3 bases short, with 12 bases between. Germline V gives CDR1 SEHNR, CDR2 FQNEAQ (reference sequence). This CDR3 comprises 15 residues. Here the CDR3 DNA reads TGTGCCAGCAGCTTAGCAGGAGGGCAGGGCTACGAGCAGTACTTC. Its translation: CASSLAGGQGYEQYF.

The CDR3 sequence: CASSELEGTDTQYF. CDR3 nucleotide sequence: TGTGCCAGCAGTGAATTAGAAGGCACAGATACGCAGTATTTT. This chain connects TRBV2 to TRBJ2-3; D remains unclear. The V end was cut by 2 bases, the J end by 1 base, with 7 bases between. This CDR3 contains 14 residues. Germline-derived CDR1 and CDR2 are SNHLY and FYNNEI.

The rearrangement joins TRBV5-1 to TRBJ2-5; TRBD1 agrees at 9 bases. Germline V gene lookup returns CDR1 SGHRS and CDR2 YFSETQ. V lost 8 bases, J lost 5 bases, and 10 bases stayed unmatched. This CDR3 comprises 14 residues. CDR3 residues: CASRTGDLPETQYF. The CDR3 DNA reads TGCGCCAGTCGGACAGGGGACCTTCCGGAGACCCAGTACTTC.